The 20 T cell receptor beta chains presented below share a single source sample, sequenced in a study of Ad26.COV2.S vaccination and SARS-CoV-2 variants. Treatment described: roughly 20 received Ad26.COV2.S at low or high dose, single or two shots; roughly five received placebo; per-sample allocation not given. Specimens were obtained on day 63 following the first vaccine or placebo injection. The repertoire was sequenced with immunoSEQ multiplex PCR; TCRdb's copy has only in-frame clones and lacks some. The data hold 250,000 or so clones, with approximately 90% observed a single time. The input for sequencing was peripheral blood, taken in a trial of Ad26.COV2.S vaccine versus placebo. These receptors all come from a person between 18 and 65 years old who received the Ad26.COV2.S COVID-19 vaccine or a placebo.

The V call is TRBV6-2 or TRBV6-3, the J call TRBJ2-4, with a weak D call TRBD2 (5 bases). The ends were cut back, 6 bases at V and 0 bases at J, with 12 bases in the middle. This CDR3 is built from 15 residues. The germline V gene encodes CDR1 MNHEY and CDR2 SVGEGT. CDR3 coding DNA: TGTGCCAGCAGCTTGAACGGACTAGCCAAAAACATTCAGTACTTC. Encoded protein: CASSLNGLAKNIQYF.

The sample holds one count of this clone. V gene TRBV9 combines with J gene TRBJ1-4; the match to TRBD1 covers 7 bases. Per germline, CDR1 SGDLS and CDR2 YYNGEE. Germline trimming cut 4 bases from V and 4 bases from J; bases unmatched to any gene: 4. The CDR3 length is 14 residues. CDR3: CASSHRQGNEKLFF. The CDR3, as DNA: TGTGCCAGCAGCCACCGACAGGGTAATGAAAAACTGTTTTTT.

The chain recombines TRBV29-1 with TRBJ2-5, with D possibly matching TRBD2 (6 bases). The CDR3 has 14 amino acids. Trimming removed 7 bases from V and 5 bases from J, with 20 bases in between. Germline lookup yields CDR1 SQVTM and CDR2 ANQGSEA. CDR3 residues: CSANQPGRGETQYF. CDR3 sequence (DNA): TGCAGCGCCAATCAGCCGGGTCGGGGGGAGACCCAGTACTTC.

The chain is built from TRBV12-5 and TRBJ1-1; the match to TRBD1 covers 8 bases. V was pared by 7 bases and J by 4 bases, with 5 bases of the junction left unmatched. Germline CDR1 reads LGHNT; CDR2 reads FRNRAP. This CDR3 has 13 amino acids. The DNA for the CDR3 is TGTGCTAGTGCTACGACAGGGGCCACTGAAGCTTTCTTT. Translation gives CASATTGATEAFF.

The chain has TRBV19 and TRBJ2-1; D is ambiguous. The CDR3 loop spans 11 amino acids. Germline CDR1 and CDR2: LNHDA and SQIVND (reference sequence). V lost 3 bases and J 13 bases, leaving 10 bases between the germline ends. This CDR3 is CASSISVIQFF. The CDR3 DNA reads as TGTGCCAGTAGTATTTCGGTGATTCAGTTCTTC.

V gene TRBV27 combines with J gene TRBJ2-3; D could derive from TRBD1 or TRBD2 (5 bases each). V lost 1 base and J 2 bases, leaving 7 bases between the germline ends. Germline lookup yields CDR1 MNHEY and CDR2 SMNVEV (reference sequence). This CDR3 is built from 14 residues. The chain's CDR3 is CASSLLGPTDTQYF. CDR3 DNA sequence: TGTGCCAGCAGTTTATTGGGACCCACAGATACGCAGTATTTT.

The chain couples TRBV5-1 to TRBJ1-4; D is possibly TRBD1 (5 bases). The CDR3 loop spans 15 amino acids. Germline values: CDR1 SGHRS, CDR2 YFSETQ. With 4 bases removed from V and 8 bases from J, the gap between germline ends came to 18 bases. DNA of the CDR3: TGCGCCAGCAGCAGGCAAGGCAGGGAGAACGAAAAACTGTTTTTT. Its protein product is CASSRQGRENEKLFF.

V and J are TRBV6-5 and TRBJ1-1; perhaps TRBD1 as D (5 bases). This CDR3 is built from 15 residues. With 6 bases removed from V and 3 bases from J, the gap between germline ends came to 17 bases. The germline gives CDR1 MNHEY, CDR2 SVGAGI. CDR3 nucleotides: TGTGCCAGCAGCCCCGGGAGGGGTTGGGACACTGAAGCTTTCTTT. It yields the protein CASSPGRGWDTEAFF.

This clone was seen a handful of times. CDR3 sequence reads: CASSASGTDNTEAFF. The CDR3 region has the DNA TGTGCCAGCAGTGCCTCGGGGACAGATAACACTGAAGCTTTCTTT. V and J are TRBV2 and TRBJ1-1, with TRBD1 identical over 7 bases. CDR1 and CDR2 (germline): SNHLY, FYNNEI. V was clipped by 4 bases and J by 2 bases; unmatched bases: 7. The CDR3 loop spans 15 amino acids.

This clone was found once. This sample also contains other DNA sequences that code for the same CDR3. The chain links TRBV9 to TRBJ1-1, with D tentatively TRBD1 (5 bases). This CDR3 is built from 13 residues. Trimming shortened V by 0 bases and J by 5 bases, and 8 bases separated the two germline ends. Germline V gives CDR1 SGDLS, CDR2 YYNGEE. The CDR3 nucleotides read TGTGCCAGCAGCGTAGGGGGCTTTACTGAAGCTTTCTTT. Translated: CASSVGGFTEAFF.

V and J are TRBV12-3 or TRBV12-4 and TRBJ2-2; D perhaps matches TRBD1 (5 bases). V lost 8 bases to trimming and J lost 7 bases, with 8 bases between them. The CDR3 consists of 11 residues. The CDR3 protein is CASDQGGELFF. The DNA for the CDR3 is TGTGCCAGCGATCAGGGCGGGGAGCTGTTTTTT.

This rearrangement joins TRBV7-9 to TRBJ2-7; perhaps TRBD2 as D (6 bases). Per the germline V gene, CDR1 is SEHNR and CDR2 is FQNEAQ (reference sequence). Trimming removed 5 bases from V and 2 bases from J, with 16 bases in between. The CDR3 runs 15 residues. This CDR3 reads CASSQRRLGTYEQYF. The CDR3 DNA reads as TGTGCCAGCAGCCAGCGGAGACTAGGAACCTACGAGCAGTACTTC.

V is TRBV11-2 and J is TRBJ1-1; D is unclear. The germline V gene encodes CDR1 SGHAT and CDR2 FQNNGV. CDR3 size: 14 residues. Trimming shortened V by 3 bases and J by 4 bases, and 12 bases separated the two germline ends. Here the CDR3 DNA reads TGTGCCAGCAGCTTTGGAGGAGGAGGCACTGAAGCTTTCTTT. Translated, it gives CASSFGGGGTEAFF.

The chain employs TRBV27 and TRBJ2-1; D remains unclear. Trimming cost V 3 bases and J 4 bases, with 7 bases left between them. CDR3 size: 13 residues. Germline V gives CDR1 MNHEY, CDR2 SMNVEV (reference sequence). The chain's CDR3 is CASSFGLYNEQFF. The CDR3 bases are TGTGCCAGCAGTTTCGGCCTGTACAATGAGCAGTTCTTC.

The chain carries TRBV27 and TRBJ2-1; 9 bases map to TRBD2. This CDR3 contains 16 residues. Germline loops: CDR1 MNHEY, CDR2 SMNVEV (reference sequence). Trimming took 3 bases from V and 7 from J; bases not matched to a gene: 10. The CDR3 DNA sequence: TGTGCCAGCAGTTTCCCCCCGGGCGGGGGGGGAAATGAGCAGTTCTTC. It codes for CASSFPPGGGGNEQFF.

The chain is built from TRBV10-3 and TRBJ1-4; a weak D match, TRBD1 (5 bases). CDR1 and CDR2 from the germline V gene are ENHRY and SYGVKD. The CDR3 is 14 amino acids. The V end was cut by 6 bases, the J end by 8 bases, with 16 bases between. The CDR3 bases are TGTGCCATCAGCGCTGGGGGGGAAGTGGAAAAACTGTTTTTT. Protein: CAISAGGEVEKLFF.

V is TRBV4-2 and J is TRBJ1-1, with a weak D call TRBD1 (6 bases). The germline V gene has CDR1 LGHNA and CDR2 YNFKEQ. This CDR3 has 16 residues. V lost 1 base and J lost 4, with 16 bases in between. The CDR3 reads CASSQGNTGTPTEAFF. In DNA form, the CDR3 reads TGTGCCAGCAGCCAAGGCAATACCGGGACACCCACTGAAGCTTTCTTT.

This clone was counted once. Within the sample, other DNA sequences also encode this same CDR3. The CDR3 DNA follows: TGTGCCAGCAGTTTTGGGGAGACCCAGTACTTC. Encoded protein: CASSFGETQYF. The V call is TRBV12-3 or TRBV12-4, the J call TRBJ2-5; no clear D. Trimming removed 3 bases at V and 5 bases at J, with 4 bases between. The CDR3 sequence is 11 residues long.

The chain is built from TRBV18 and TRBJ1-1, with D perhaps TRBD1 (6 bases). The germline V and J ends were trimmed by 2 bases and 0 bases, with 16 bases remaining between them. The CDR3 runs 17 residues. Germline CDR1 reads KGHSH; CDR2 reads LQKENI. The CDR3 protein is CASSPYINRAMNTEAFF. The CDR3 DNA sequence: TGTGCCAGCTCACCATATATCAACAGGGCAATGAACACTGAAGCTTTCTTT.

This chain connects TRBV25-1 to TRBJ1-2; no reliable D call. Germline-derived CDR1 and CDR2 are MGHDK and SYGVNS. Trimming cost V 2 bases and J 3 bases, with 10 bases left between them. The length of the CDR3 is 14 residues. CDR3 nucleotides: TGTGCCAGCAGTGAAAGGAACACCTACTATGGCTACACCTTC. Encoded protein: CASSERNTYYGYTF.